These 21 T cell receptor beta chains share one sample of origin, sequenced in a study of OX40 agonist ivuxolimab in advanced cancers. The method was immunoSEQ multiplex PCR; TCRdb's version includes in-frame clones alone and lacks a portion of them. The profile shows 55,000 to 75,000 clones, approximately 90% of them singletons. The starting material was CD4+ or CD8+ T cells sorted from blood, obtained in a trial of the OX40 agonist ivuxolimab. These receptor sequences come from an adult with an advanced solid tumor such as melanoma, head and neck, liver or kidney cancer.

CDR3 DNA: TGTGCCAGCAGCTTAGAAAGAGGGCTCTATGGCTACACCTTC. Translation gives CASSLERGLYGYTF. V is TRBV7-3 and J is TRBJ1-2, with D unclear. The CDR3 sequence is 14 residues long. Trimming removed 2 bases at V and 4 bases at J, with 11 bases between. Germline V CDR1 and CDR2: SGHTA, FQGTGA.

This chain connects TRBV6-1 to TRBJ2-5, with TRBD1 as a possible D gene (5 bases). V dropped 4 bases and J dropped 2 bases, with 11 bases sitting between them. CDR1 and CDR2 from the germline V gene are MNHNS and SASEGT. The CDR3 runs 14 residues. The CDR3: CASSGRQPQETQYF. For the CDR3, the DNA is TGTGCCAGCAGTGGACGACAGCCACAAGAGACCCAGTACTTC.

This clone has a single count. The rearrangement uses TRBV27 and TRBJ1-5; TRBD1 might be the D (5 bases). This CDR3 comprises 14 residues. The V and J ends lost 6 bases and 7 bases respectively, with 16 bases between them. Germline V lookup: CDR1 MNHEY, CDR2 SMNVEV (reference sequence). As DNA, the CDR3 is TGTGCCAGCAGCCCTTTCAGGGTTGGGCAGCCCCAGCATTTT. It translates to CASSPFRVGQPQHF.

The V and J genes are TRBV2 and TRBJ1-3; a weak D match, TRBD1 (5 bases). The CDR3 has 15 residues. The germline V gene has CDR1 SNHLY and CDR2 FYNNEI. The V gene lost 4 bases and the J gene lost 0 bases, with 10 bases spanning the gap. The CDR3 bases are TGTGCCAGCAGTGCACAGGCCCTCTCTGGAAACACCATATATTTT. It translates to CASSAQALSGNTIYF.

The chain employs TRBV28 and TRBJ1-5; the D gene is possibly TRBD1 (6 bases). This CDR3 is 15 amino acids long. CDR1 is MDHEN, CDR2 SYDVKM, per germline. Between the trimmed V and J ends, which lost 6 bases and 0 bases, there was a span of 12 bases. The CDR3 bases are TGTGCCAGCAGGCACAGGGTCTATAGCAATCAGCCCCAGCATTTT. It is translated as CASRHRVYSNQPQHF.

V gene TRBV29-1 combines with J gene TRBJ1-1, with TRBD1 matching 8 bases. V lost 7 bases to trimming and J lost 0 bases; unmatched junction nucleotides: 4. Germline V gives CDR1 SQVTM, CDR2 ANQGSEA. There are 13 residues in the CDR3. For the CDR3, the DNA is TGCAGCGCAGGGGGCCGGATGAACACTGAAGCTTTCTTT. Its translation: CSAGGRMNTEAFF.

The CDR3 sequence is CASRGSGLRDYNEQFF. The CDR3 DNA is TGTGCCAGCCGTGGGAGCGGCCTTCGGGACTACAATGAGCAGTTCTTC. This sequence joins TRBV2 and TRBJ2-1; D is possibly TRBD2 (5 bases). V shed 8 bases and J shed 3 bases, with 20 bases lying between them. The length of the CDR3 is 16 residues. Germline assignment: CDR1 SNHLY and CDR2 FYNNEI.

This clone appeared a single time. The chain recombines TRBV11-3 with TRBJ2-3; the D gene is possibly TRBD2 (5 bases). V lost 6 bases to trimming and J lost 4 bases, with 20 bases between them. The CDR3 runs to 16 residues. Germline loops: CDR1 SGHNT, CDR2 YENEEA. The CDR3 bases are TGTGCCAGCAGTCATAGGGCGTCTAGCCGGGCAGATACGCAGTATTTT. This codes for CASSHRASSRADTQYF.

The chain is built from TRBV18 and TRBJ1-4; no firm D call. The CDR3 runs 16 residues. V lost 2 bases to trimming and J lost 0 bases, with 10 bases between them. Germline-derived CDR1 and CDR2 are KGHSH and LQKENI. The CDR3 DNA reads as TGTGCCAGCTCACCAGGTCAGATGTCAACTAATGAAAAACTGTTTTTT. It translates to CASSPGQMSTNEKLFF.

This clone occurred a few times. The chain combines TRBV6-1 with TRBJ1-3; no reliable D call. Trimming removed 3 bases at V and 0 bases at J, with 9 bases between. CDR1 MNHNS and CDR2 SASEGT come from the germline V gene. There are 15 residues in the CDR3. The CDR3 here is CASSEVAFSGNTIYF. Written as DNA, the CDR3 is TGTGCCAGCAGTGAGGTGGCTTTCTCTGGAAACACCATATATTTT.

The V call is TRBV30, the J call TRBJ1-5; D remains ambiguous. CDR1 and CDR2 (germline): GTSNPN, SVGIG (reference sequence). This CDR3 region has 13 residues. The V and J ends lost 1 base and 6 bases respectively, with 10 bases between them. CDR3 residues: CAWSETAGQPQHF. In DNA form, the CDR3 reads TGTGCCTGGAGTGAAACCGCCGGTCAGCCCCAGCATTTT.

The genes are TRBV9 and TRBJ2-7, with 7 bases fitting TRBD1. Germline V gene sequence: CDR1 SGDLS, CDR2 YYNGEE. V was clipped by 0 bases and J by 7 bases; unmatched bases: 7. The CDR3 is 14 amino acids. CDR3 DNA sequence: TGTGCCAGCAGCGTAGAACCAGGGGGTTGGGAGCAGTACTTC. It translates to CASSVEPGGWEQYF.

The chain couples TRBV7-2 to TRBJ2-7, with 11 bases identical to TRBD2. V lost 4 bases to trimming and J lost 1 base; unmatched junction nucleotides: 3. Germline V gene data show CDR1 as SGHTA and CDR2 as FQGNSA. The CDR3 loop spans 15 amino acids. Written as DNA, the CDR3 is TGTGCCAGCAGCTACGGGACTAGCGGATCCTACGAGCAGTACTTC. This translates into CASSYGTSGSYEQYF.

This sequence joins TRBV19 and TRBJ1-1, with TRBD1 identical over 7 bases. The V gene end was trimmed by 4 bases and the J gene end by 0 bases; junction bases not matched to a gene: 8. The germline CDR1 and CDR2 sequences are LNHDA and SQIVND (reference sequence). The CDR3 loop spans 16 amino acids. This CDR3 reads CASSKPQGSMNTEAFF. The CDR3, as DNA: TGTGCCAGTAGTAAACCACAGGGGAGCATGAACACTGAAGCTTTCTTT. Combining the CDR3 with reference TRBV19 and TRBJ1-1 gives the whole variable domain DGGITQSPKYLFRKEGQNVTLSCEQNLNHDAMYWYRQDPGQGLRLIYYSQIVNDFQKGDIAEGYSVSREKKESFPLTVTSAQKNPTAFYLCASSKPQGSMNTEAFFGQGTRLTVV.

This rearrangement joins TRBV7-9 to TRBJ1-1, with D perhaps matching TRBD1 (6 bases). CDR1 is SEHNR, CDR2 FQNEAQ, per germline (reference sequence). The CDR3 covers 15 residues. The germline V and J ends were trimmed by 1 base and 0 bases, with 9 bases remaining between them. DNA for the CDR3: TGTGCCAGCAGCTTAGACGGGGGCTTGAACACTGAAGCTTTCTTT. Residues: CASSLDGGLNTEAFF.

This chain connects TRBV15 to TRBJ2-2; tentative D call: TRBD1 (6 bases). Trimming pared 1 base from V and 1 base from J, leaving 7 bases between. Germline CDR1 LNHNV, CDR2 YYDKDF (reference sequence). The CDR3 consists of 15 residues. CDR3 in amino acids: CATSRAGQNTGELFF. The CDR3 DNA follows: TGTGCCACCAGCAGAGCGGGACAGAACACCGGGGAGCTGTTTTTT.

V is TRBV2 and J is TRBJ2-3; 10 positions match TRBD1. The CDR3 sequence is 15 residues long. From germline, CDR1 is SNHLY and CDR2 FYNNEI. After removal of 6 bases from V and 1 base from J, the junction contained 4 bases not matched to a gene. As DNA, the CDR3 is TGTGCCAGCAGAGACAGGGGGCTCGGCACAGATACGCAGTATTTT. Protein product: CASRDRGLGTDTQYF.

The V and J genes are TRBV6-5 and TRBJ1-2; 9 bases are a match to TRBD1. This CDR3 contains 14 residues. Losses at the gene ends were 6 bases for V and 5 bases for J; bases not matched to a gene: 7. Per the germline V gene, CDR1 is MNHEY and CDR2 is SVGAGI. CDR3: CASSPGTGRYGYTF. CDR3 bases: TGTGCCAGCAGCCCCGGGACAGGGCGGTATGGCTACACCTTC.

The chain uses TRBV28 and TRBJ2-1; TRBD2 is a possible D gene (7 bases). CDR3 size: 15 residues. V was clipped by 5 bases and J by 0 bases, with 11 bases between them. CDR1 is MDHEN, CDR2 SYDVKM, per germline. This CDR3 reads CASSRGGASYNEQFF. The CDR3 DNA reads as TGTGCCAGCAGTAGGGGGGGGGCCTCCTACAATGAGCAGTTCTTC.

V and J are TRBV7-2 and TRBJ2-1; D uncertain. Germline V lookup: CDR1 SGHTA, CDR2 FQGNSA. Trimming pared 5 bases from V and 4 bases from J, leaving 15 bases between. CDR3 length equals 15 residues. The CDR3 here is CASSLVSSSYNEQFF. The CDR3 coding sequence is TGTGCCAGCAGCCTGGTGAGTAGCAGTTACAATGAGCAGTTCTTC. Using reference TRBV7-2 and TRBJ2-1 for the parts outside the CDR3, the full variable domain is GAGVSQSPSNKVTEKGKDVELRCDPISGHTALYWYRQSLGQGLEFLIYFQGNSAPDKSGLPSDRFSAERTGGSVSTLTIQRTQQEDSAVYLCASSLVSSSYNEQFFGPGTRLTVL.

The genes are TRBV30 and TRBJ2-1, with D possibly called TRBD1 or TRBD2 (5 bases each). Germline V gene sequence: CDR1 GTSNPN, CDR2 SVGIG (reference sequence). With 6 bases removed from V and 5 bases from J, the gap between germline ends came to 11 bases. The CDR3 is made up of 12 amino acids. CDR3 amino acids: CACSGTHNEQFF. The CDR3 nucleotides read TGTGCCTGCTCCGGGACCCACAATGAGCAGTTCTTC.